The next 3 T cell receptor beta chains were all read from a single sample in a study of T cell clonality in common variable immunodeficiency. Findings and caveats of the study: Reportedly, TCR beta sequences from common variable immunodeficiency showed fewer deletions and N-nucleotide insertions.

The repertoire was sequenced with immunoSEQ multiplex PCR; TCRdb's copy has only in-frame clones and lacks some. The sample holds 30,000 to 40,000 clones, and no clone turns up only once. The antigens for these receptors are not known. What was sequenced was peripheral blood mononuclear cells. Source of these receptors: a human donor with common variable immunodeficiency.

As regards this clone: The sequence runs out 3 residues before the end of the CDR3; the remainder is reconstructed from the germline J gene. J is TRBJ2-5 and V is TRBV20-1, with 9 positions matching TRBD2. Unmatched junction bases numbered 12, after V lost 6 bases and J lost 4 bases. CDR1 and CDR2 (germline): DFQATT, SNEGSKA (reference sequence). CDR3 length: 15 amino acids. CDR3 bases read: TGCAGTGCCCCCGCGATAGCGGGAGTGGGAGAGACC. This encodes CSAPAIAGVGET. The CDR3 in its entirety is CSAPAIAGVGETQYF.

Many counts were recorded for this clone. Coverage ceases 3 residues before the CDR3 finishes, and the germline J gene fills in the end. The V gene is TRBV7-9, the J gene TRBJ2-7; 7 nucleotides match TRBD2. Trimming took 5 bases from V and 2 from J; bases not matched to a gene: 9. Germline V gene lookup returns CDR1 SEHNR and CDR2 FQNEAQ (reference sequence). This CDR3 has 15 amino acids. The CDR3 is CASSAQTRGAYEQYF. CDR3 bases read: TGTGCCAGCAGCGCCCAGACACGGGGGGCCTACGAG.

This clone is medium-sized in the sample. Sequencing ends 3 residues short of the CDR3 end; the germline J gene provides the rest. The chain couples TRBV7-2 to TRBJ1-2; D gene unclear. The CDR3 runs 11 residues. Germline CDR1 is SGHTA and CDR2 is FQGNSA. This chain's CDR3 is CASSRTQGYTF. CDR3 bases read: TGTGCCAGCAGCCGGACTCAAGGC. Using reference TRBV7-2 and TRBJ1-2 for the parts outside the CDR3, the full variable domain is GAGVSQSPSNKVTEKGKDVELRCDPISGHTALYWYRQSLGQGLEFLIYFQGNSAPDKSGLPSDRFSAERTGGSVSTLTIQRTQQEDSAVYLCASSRTQGYTFGSGTRLTVV.